This T cell receptor beta chain came from a study of cytomegalovirus exposure and HLA in healthy donors (dated by TCRdb to 2016 to 2017). Regarding the research as a whole: An earlier analysis of approximately 590 of the donors reported more than 250 Gb of sequence data and 100 million to 140 million unique TCR beta sequences from about 180 million T cells. Roughly 300 gigabases of sequencing data and tens of millions of unique TCR sequences were included in an early release covering around 600 HLA-typed donors. Among the 398 genotyped donors, approximately 82% belonged to the genetic ancestry cluster associated with self-reported Caucasian donors. The study aimed to test whether signatures of past pathogen exposure could be identified by cataloging public T cell receptors. The study used immunosequencing to profile the T cell repertoires of 600 to 850 subjects and linked those repertoires to cytomegalovirus serostatus. Along with the approximately 650-subject first cohort, a separate validation cohort of over 90 different subjects was used. High-throughput TCR immunosequencing, statistical association of individual TCRs with disease status, and machine learning were combined to predict cytomegalovirus infection status. To study patterns of TCR occurrence, a later analysis re-analyzed previously published TCR beta repertoires from hundreds of donors and added high-resolution HLA genotyping. Rather than drawing on any new phenotypic data, the later analysis identified candidate immune exposures from TCR beta sequences and the way those sequences occurred across donors. In an earlier analysis of several hundred of the donors, high-throughput TCR beta sequencing was used to judge whether each TCR beta V gene segment behaved as functional or pseudogenic. Donor age, sex, ethnicity and CMV serostatus were collected together with the repertoire data. A later genetic analysis used genome-wide SNP genotypes for about 65% of the roughly 670 donors, treating that subset as a discovery cohort. All discovery cohort repertoires had been generated using a single sequencing platform. HLA typing included class I and class II loci at four-digit resolution. The number of donors typed differed by locus, with 629-630 for A, B, C, DRB1 and DQB1, approximately 500 for DQA1, approximately 580 for DPA1, and some 440 for DPB1. Roughly 5 DR-DQ haplotypes were treated as single units for association and clustering because of strong linkage in the cohort. Among some 410 genotyped donors of the cohort, an average of approximately 240,000 unique TCR beta nucleotide sequences was sequenced per donor, of which 15% to 20% were non-productive.

The cohort was made up of hundreds of healthy bone marrow donors. All cohort members were sampled while nominally healthy, although unrecorded immune exposures were likely present. The donor tested CMV seropositive and was one of the 289 seropositive cohort members. A peripheral blood sample was provided by each donor, and peripheral blood mononuclear cells were used for TCR beta sequencing. Genomic DNA extraction from the blood cell samples was performed with the Qiagen DNeasy Blood Extraction Kit. Points the paper makes about the study in general: Assigning TCR associations to individual alleles was difficult when HLA alleles, especially DR and DQ, strongly co-occurred. In the study, some 180 TCR beta chains were listed as associated with cytomegalovirus. Compared with the roughly 720-donor mean, donors in an Asian-associated ancestry cluster had fewer N-insertions in productive TCRs, according to a later genetic analysis. An association between a missense DCLRE1C variant and V-gene and J-gene trimming of TCR beta chains was found in a later genetic analysis and replicated in an independent cohort. The cohort was sequenced for TCR beta chains only, and without alpha or paired-chain data the features that could be detected were limited. HLA typing was unavailable for some donors at each locus, so association tests used only the typed subset. In a later analysis, several top co-occurrence clusters were reported to appear linked to parvovirus B19, influenza, CMV and Epstein-Barr virus. The presence/absence analyses assumed that sequencing depth was roughly uniform across donors, and that assumption may not be true. In both the original and validation cohorts, the classifier was reported to diagnose cytomegalovirus status with high specificity and sensitivity. Because counts were too low, roughly 16 rarely observed V segments, including chromosome 9 orphons, were left out of the earlier analysis of about 620 of the donors. In an earlier analysis of about 540 of the donors, most TCR beta V segments were observed in productive rearrangements about 90% or about 30% of the time, broadly matching IMGT annotations. The authors suggested that the approach could potentially be generalized to other disease states and immunological phenotypes. CMV serostatus was the only immune exposure information available for the cohort. Linkage disequilibrium might explain the correlated functional status among segregating V segments, but an unknown experimental factor could not be excluded. The 87-base-pair reads could not distinguish some IMGT-functional V segments, including TRBV6-2 and TRBV6-3, so those segments were excluded. A further reported finding was that TCR beta sequences accurately predicted the HLA-A and HLA-B alleles for most subjects in the first cohort. Most TCR sequences were observed very rarely across donors, whereas some public TCRs were present in many individuals. Specific HLA alleles were associated with roughly 17,000 TCR beta sequences at a false discovery rate of 0.05 in a later analysis. A later analysis found that TCR association rates varied across HLA loci, with DRB1 alleles showing the most associated TCRs and HLA-C alleles the fewest. In vitro tests confirmed that three of the cytomegalovirus-associated TCR beta chains recognize cytomegalovirus antigens. In a later analysis, HLA-associated TCR beta chains were found to be more clonally expanded and to have lower generation probabilities than equally common non-associated chains. The sequencing pipeline was judged likely to have produced a cluster of highly shared sequence variants as a technical artifact. According to a later analysis, most CMV-associated TCR beta chains appeared to be HLA-restricted, and the HLA associations seemed to be driven largely by CMV exposure.

Turning to this clone: Its antigen is not yet known. No base-level quality is on record; no much larger clone is a single base apart.

The CDR3 starts with the cysteine, ends with the phenylalanine, and has 17 residues. Kept here is only the CDR3 DNA, which spans 51 bases and is read in frame from base 1. At the junction V is shortened by 0 bases and J by 7 bases; bases outside the gene matches: 10. CDR1 SGHRS and CDR2 YFSETQ were looked up in the germline V gene. Libraries were made using the immunoSEQ multiplex PCR assay. For the multiplex PCR, a mixture combining 60 forward primers for TCR Vbeta segments and 13 reverse primers for TCR Jbeta segments was used. A multiplex PCR assay on genomic DNA amplified the CDR3 region of rearranged TCR beta genes. On the Illumina HiSeq System, the amplified TCR beta libraries were sequenced as 87-base-pair reads. As for the original processing: In a later analysis, tens of millions of unique TCR beta chains were counted across the approximately 670 repertoires, and approximately 11 million of these chains were shared by at least two donors. Raw reads were error-corrected and collapsed into unique sequences with a nearest-neighbor algorithm that merged closely related sequences to remove PCR and sequencing errors. Alignment of CDR3 sequences to IMGT reference sequences was used to assign V, D and J gene segments. For a sequence to be retained, at least a six-nucleotide match to both a V gene segment and a J gene segment was required. Rearrangements were classified as productive when the CDR3 lacked stop codons and remained in frame with V and J, and all other rearrangements were classified as non-productive. CDR3 was defined by IMGT convention, running from the second conserved V-encoded cysteine to the conserved J-encoded phenylalanine. In an earlier analysis of 550 to 650 of the donors, sequences lacking an unambiguous match to a single V gene segment were excluded. In an earlier analysis of approximately 590 of the donors, a V segment was called functional when productive rearrangements were above 56.7%, and segregating when the standard deviation between donors exceeded 5%. To diagnose cytomegalovirus status from the catalog of TCR beta chain sequences, a statistical classification framework was built. In a later analysis, TCR nucleotide sequences were compared against IMGT/GENE-DB human TR gene sequences so that V and J genes could be assigned. A later analysis assigned CDR3 sequences and most-parsimonious VDJ recombination scenarios with the TCRdist pipeline. In a later analysis, each TCR beta chain was defined by its CDR3 amino acid sequence together with its V-gene family, and reads without a unique V-gene family were excluded. As a way to deal with suspected cross-contamination and a sequencing artifact, a later analysis dropped approximately 570 nucleotide sequences that were highly shared and had low generation probability. In a later analysis, a clonal expansion index was calculated for each public chain from normalized within-repertoire ranks of inferred template counts. In a later analysis, generation probabilities were computed with a VDJ recombination model fitted to out-of-frame rearrangements, and the resulting probabilities were checked against IGoR. In a later analysis, hypergeometric tests were used to score TCR-TCR, TCR-HLA and TCR-CMV co-occurrence, with a repertoire-size bias correction applied to TCR pairs. To estimate false discovery rates, a later analysis permuted the HLA or CMV assignments 20 times. In a later analysis, co-occurring TCRs were grouped using DBSCAN, and TCRdist sequence similarity was added for clustering within HLA-allele-positive subsets. For co-occurrence clustering, repertoires with fewer than 30,000 or more than 120,000 public chains were excluded, along with about five repertoires with anomalous nucleotide sharing. This is the immuneACCESS table as TCRdb keeps it, with only in-frame sequences that have V and J called. A part of the clones is gone; compared with another copy, unresolved V genes explain less than half, and the rest is unexplained. That table is the source of V, J and clone size, and D and trimming were worked out from the DNA. Within this sample are about 150,000 clones, with 64% of them counted one time only. The biggest ten clones account for about 2.9% of the sample.

The rearranged segments are TRBV5-1 and TRBJ1-2, and 12 junctional nucleotides match TRBD1. Sequenced material: PBMCs. The source is a woman in her 30s in good health and CMV-seropositive. The CDR3 loop reads CASSLGDRGRVFGGYTF. The DNA sequence is as follows: TGCGCCAGCAGCTTGGGGGACAGGGGGCGAGTTTTCGGTGGCTACACCTTC.